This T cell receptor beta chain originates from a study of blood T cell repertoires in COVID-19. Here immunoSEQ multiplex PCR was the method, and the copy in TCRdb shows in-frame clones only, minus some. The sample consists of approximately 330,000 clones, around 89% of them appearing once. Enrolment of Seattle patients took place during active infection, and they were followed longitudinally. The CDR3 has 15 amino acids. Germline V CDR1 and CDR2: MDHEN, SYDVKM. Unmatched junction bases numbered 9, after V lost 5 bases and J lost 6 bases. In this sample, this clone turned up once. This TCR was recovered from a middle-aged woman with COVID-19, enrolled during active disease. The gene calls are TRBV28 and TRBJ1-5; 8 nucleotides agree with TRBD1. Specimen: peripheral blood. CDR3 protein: CASSPGQGVGQPQHF. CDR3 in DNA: TGTGCCAGCAGTCCCGGACAGGGAGTGGGTCAGCCCCAGCATTTT.